This TCR beta chain was captured in a study of blood T cell repertoires in COVID-19. Whole-study context: Acute and convalescent COVID-19 samples came from the United States, Italy and Spain. The analysed material was cDNA or gDNA that came from T cells, B-cell-depleted T cells, or PBMCs.

With V trimmed by 4 bases and J by 0 bases, 5 bases remained unmatched. The germline CDR1 and CDR2 sequences are MNHEY and SMNVEV (reference sequence). CDR3 length: 15 residues. Across 20 to 25 US areas, participants ranged in age from roughly 18 to 95 years. Original handling: Amplification of reference gene primers was used by the study to estimate nucleated cell counts. Method: immunoSEQ multiplex PCR; TCRdb's copy keeps in-frame clones and lacks some. D and trimming were read from the DNA, whereas the V and J calls and clone size are those reported in that table. The repertoire holds about 190,000 clones, 65% to 85% seen once, with roughly 3% in the top ten.

The sample was PBMCs or T cells enriched from blood (not recorded which). The sequence came from a woman younger than 45 who had recovered from COVID-19. The chain links TRBV27 to TRBJ1-2; 7 bases agree with TRBD1. CDR3 loop: CASSSWDRSNYGYTF. In DNA form, the CDR3 reads TGTGCCAGCAGTTCCTGGGACAGATCTAACTATGGCTACACCTTC.